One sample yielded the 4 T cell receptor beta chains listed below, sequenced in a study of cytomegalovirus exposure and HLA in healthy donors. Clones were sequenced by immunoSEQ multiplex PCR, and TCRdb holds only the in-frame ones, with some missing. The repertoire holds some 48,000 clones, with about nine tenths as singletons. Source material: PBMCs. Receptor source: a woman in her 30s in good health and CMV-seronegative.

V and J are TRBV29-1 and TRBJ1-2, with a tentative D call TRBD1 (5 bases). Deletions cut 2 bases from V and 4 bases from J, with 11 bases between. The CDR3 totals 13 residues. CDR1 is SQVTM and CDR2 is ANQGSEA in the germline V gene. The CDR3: CSVEFADIYGYTF. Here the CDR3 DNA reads TGCAGCGTTGAATTTGCGGACATCTATGGCTACACCTTC.

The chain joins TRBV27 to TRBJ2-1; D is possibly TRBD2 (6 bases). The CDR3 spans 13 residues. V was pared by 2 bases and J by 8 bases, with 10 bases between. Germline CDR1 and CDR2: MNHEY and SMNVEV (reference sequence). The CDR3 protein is CASSLGLAYEQFF. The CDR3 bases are TGTGCCAGCAGTTTAGGCCTAGCGTATGAGCAGTTCTTC.

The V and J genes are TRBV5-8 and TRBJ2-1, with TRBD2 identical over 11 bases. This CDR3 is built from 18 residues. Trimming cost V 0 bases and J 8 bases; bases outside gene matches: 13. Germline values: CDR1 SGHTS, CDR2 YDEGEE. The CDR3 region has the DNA TGTGCCAGCAGCTTGGCTCATAGGGGACTAGCGGTACAAGATGAGCAGTTCTTC. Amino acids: CASSLAHRGLAVQDEQFF.

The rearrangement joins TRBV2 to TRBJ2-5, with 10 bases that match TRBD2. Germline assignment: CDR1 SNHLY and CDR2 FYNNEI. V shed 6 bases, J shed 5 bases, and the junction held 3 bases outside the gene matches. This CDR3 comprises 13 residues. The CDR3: CASRPGLAETQYF. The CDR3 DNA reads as TGTGCCAGCAGGCCGGGACTAGCGGAGACCCAGTACTTC.